Listed below are T cell receptor beta chains from one sample, sequenced in a study of T cells after posttransplantation cyclophosphamide. Sequencing was performed with immunoSEQ multiplex PCR; in TCRdb, only in-frame clones are kept and a portion is missing. The table has about 16,000 clones, 94% seen once. The specimen sequenced was naive CD4+ T cells sorted from blood. These TCRs come from a woman in her forties or fifties in good health and a related stem cell transplant donor. Both conserved end residues are part of each CDR3. Fields, in order: D gene, V gene, J gene, clone size, CDR3 protein, CDR3 DNA. D genes are given only for firm matches. Size is omitted from some rows. Given values are once, few, many or a class for expanded clones.

TRBD2,TRBV30,TRBJ2-3,-,CAWSVVSGGIDTQYF,TGTGCCTGGAGTGTAGTATCGGGAGGAATAGATACGCAGTATTTT
-,TRBV9,TRBJ1-5,-,CASSVAGHSDQPQHF,TGTGCCAGCAGCGTAGCGGGACATAGCGATCAGCCCCAGCATTTT
TRBD2,TRBV4-3,TRBJ2-3,-,CASSQSFVILAGADTQYF,TGCGCCAGCAGCCAATCCTTCGTCATTCTAGCGGGAGCCGATACGCAGTATTTT
-,TRBV7-2,TRBJ1-3,-,CASSLVAGNTIYF,TGTGCCAGCAGCTTAGTAGCTGGAAACACCATATATTTT
-,TRBV6-5,TRBJ2-2,-,CASIREHTGELFF,TGTGCCAGCATCCGGGAACACACCGGGGAGCTGTTTTTT
TRBD2,TRBV28,TRBJ2-5,-,CASSFGGGGGPETQYF,TGTGCCAGCAGTTTTGGCGGTGGCGGGGGGCCAGAGACCCAGTACTTC
-,TRBV10-3,TRBJ1-4,-,CAISSPQNEKLFF,TGTGCCATCAGTTCCCCCCAGAATGAAAAACTGTTTTTT
TRBD1,TRBV9,TRBJ1-2,-,CASSLQGNYGYTF,TGTGCCAGCAGCTTACAGGGGAACTATGGCTACACCTTC
-,TRBV6-5,TRBJ1-3,-,CASSYRGPSGNTIYF,TGTGCCAGCAGTTACAGGGGCCCCTCTGGAAACACCATATATTTT
TRBD1,TRBV5-1,TRBJ1-4,-,CASSLRTGSEKLFF,TGCGCCAGCAGCCTAAGGACAGGGTCGGAAAAACTGTTTTTT
TRBD2,TRBV5-1,TRBJ2-1,-,CASSLPAGRSYNEQFF,TGCGCCAGCAGCTTGCCAGCGGGACGATCCTACAATGAGCAGTTCTTC
-,TRBV19,TRBJ1-5,-,CASSIMVDNQPQHF,TGTGCCAGTAGTATAATGGTAGATAATCAGCCCCAGCATTTT
TRBD2,TRBV5-1,TRBJ2-5,-,CASSLGGLVRETQYF,TGCGCCAGCAGCTTGGGAGGACTAGTAAGAGAGACCCAGTACTTC
-,TRBV5-1,TRBJ1-3,-,CASSLGGGSGNTIYF,TGCGCCAGCAGCTTGGGGGGAGGCTCTGGAAACACCATATATTTT
-,TRBV15,TRBJ2-2,-,CATSRVRDRDTGELFF,TGTGCCACCAGCAGAGTCAGGGATCGAGACACCGGGGAGCTGTTTTTT
-,TRBV6-5,TRBJ1-1,-,CASSRQGVTEAFF,TGTGCCAGCAGCCGTCAAGGGGTCACTGAAGCTTTCTTT
-,TRBV5-1,TRBJ2-1,-,CASSLGGGGYNEQFF,TGCGCCAGCAGCCTCGGAGGGGGGGGATACAATGAGCAGTTCTTC
-,TRBV5-4,TRBJ2-6,-,CASSDDSAVLTF,TGTGCCAGCAGCGATGACTCCGCCGTCCTGACTTTC
TRBD2,TRBV10-1,TRBJ2-1,-,CASSESSGRQNEQFF,TGCGCCAGCAGTGAGTCAAGCGGGAGGCAAAATGAGCAGTTCTTC
-,TRBV4-3,TRBJ2-3,-,CASSQEGGRGADTQYF,TGCGCCAGCAGCCAAGAAGGGGGCAGGGGGGCAGATACGCAGTATTTT
TRBD1,TRBV11-1,TRBJ1-4,-,CASRKYRGPRVGEKLFF,TGTGCCAGCAGGAAATACAGGGGGCCTCGGGTAGGGGAAAAACTGTTTTTT
TRBD2,TRBV27,TRBJ2-2,-,CASRDLAGEPNTGELFF,TGTGCCAGCAGAGATTTAGCGGGAGAGCCCAACACCGGGGAGCTGTTCTTT
TRBD2,TRBV5-4,TRBJ2-3,-,CASSFGGRAEADTQYF,TGTGCCAGCAGCTTCGGCGGGAGGGCCGAAGCAGATACGCAGTATTTT
-,TRBV23-1,TRBJ1-3,once,CASSSRLVNNTIYF,TGCGCCAGCAGTTCCCGGTTGGTTAATAACACCATATATTTT
-,TRBV5-1,TRBJ2-5,-,CASSLGRAGQETQYF,TGCGCCAGCAGCTTGGGACGAGCGGGTCAAGAGACCCAGTACTTC
-,TRBV7-9,TRBJ1-2,-,CATRDPGYGYTF,TGTGCCACCAGAGATCCGGGCTATGGCTACACCTTC
TRBD1,TRBV7-2,TRBJ1-3,-,CASSSTGGASGNTIYF,TGTGCCAGCAGCTCGACAGGGGGCGCCTCTGGAAACACCATATATTTT
-,TRBV18,TRBJ1-1,-,CASVTGSRRGAFF,TGTGCCAGCGTCACTGGGTCTCGCAGGGGAGCTTTCTTT
-,TRBV12-2,TRBJ2-7,-,CASRQSGGDYEQYF,TGTGCAAGTCGCCAATCAGGAGGGGATTACGAGCAGTACTTC
-,TRBV6-5,TRBJ1-1,few,CASSQDGDTEAFF,TGTGCCAGCAGCCAGGACGGGGACACTGAAGCTTTCTTT
TRBD1,TRBV19,TRBJ1-2,-,CASGKYDRDYGYTF,TGTGCCAGTGGGAAATACGACAGGGACTATGGCTACACCTTC
-,TRBV12-5,TRBJ2-7,-,CASGLALGSAPYEQYF,TGTGCTAGTGGTTTGGCCTTGGGTAGCGCTCCCTACGAGCAGTACTTC
-,TRBV9,TRBJ1-4,-,CASSVVSGGEKLFF,TGTGCCAGCAGCGTAGTCAGCGGAGGTGAAAAACTGTTTTTT
TRBD2,TRBV4-1,TRBJ2-3,-,CASSQVQTGGDTQYF,TGCGCCAGCAGCCAAGTACAAACGGGGGGGGATACGCAGTATTTT
-,TRBV7-3,TRBJ2-2,-,CASSFNSASDGELFF,TGTGCCAGCAGCTTCAACTCCGCCAGCGACGGGGAGCTGTTTTTT
-,TRBV5-6,TRBJ2-5,-,CASSLRGRHQETQYF,TGTGCCAGCAGCTTGAGGGGCAGGCACCAAGAGACCCAGTACTTC
TRBD2,TRBV7-9,TRBJ2-1,-,CATTTSGNYNEQFF,TGTGCCACTACGACTAGCGGGAACTACAATGAGCAGTTCTTC
TRBD2,TRBV6-1,TRBJ2-7,few,CASSAPLAGEQYF,TGTGCCAGCAGCGCTCCCCTAGCGGGCGAGCAGTACTTC
TRBD2,TRBV7-2,TRBJ2-5,-,CASSSLAGVSLETQYF,TGTGCCAGCAGCTCCTTAGCGGGAGTGAGTTTGGAGACCCAGTACTTC
TRBD1,TRBV11-2,TRBJ2-1,-,CASSSGRGTYNEQFF,TGTGCCAGCAGCTCGGGCAGGGGGACCTACAATGAGCAGTTCTTC
-,TRBV28,TRBJ1-5,-,CASRQVNQPQHF,TGTGCCAGCAGACAGGTCAATCAGCCCCAGCATTTT
TRBD1,TRBV7-3,TRBJ2-5,-,CASSPRDRIETQYF,TGTGCCAGCAGCCCACGGGACAGGATAGAGACCCAGTACTTC
-,TRBV6-5,TRBJ2-5,-,CASSYGGGETQYF,TGTGCCAGCAGTTACGGGGGCGGGGAGACCCAGTACTTC
-,TRBV6-5,TRBJ1-1,once,CASKEANTEAFF,TGTGCCAGCAAAGAGGCGAACACTGAAGCTTTCTTT
TRBD2,TRBV19,TRBJ2-5,-,CASSFPPGLAGEETQYF,TGTGCCAGTAGTTTTCCGCCGGGACTAGCGGGAGAGGAGACCCAGTACTTC
-,TRBV5-5,TRBJ2-5,-,CASSRRGQTETQYF,TGTGCCAGCAGCCGAAGGGGTCAGACGGAGACCCAGTACTTC
-,TRBV7-9,TRBJ1-2,-,CASSPGGFNYGYTF,TGTGCCAGCAGCCCAGGAGGATTTAACTATGGCTACACCTTC
-,TRBV4-1,TRBJ1-2,once,CASSQGGSLYGYTF,TGCGCCAGCAGCCAAGGGGGCAGTCTCTATGGCTACACCTTC